One sample yielded the 29 T cell receptor beta chains listed below, sequenced in a study of Graves' ophthalmopathy and Graves' hyperthyroidism. Amplification from RNA transcripts yielded the TCR beta CDR3 regions. First-round RT-PCR with HTBI primers preceded a second-round multiplex PCR. MiXCR, run by TCRdb on the multiplex PCR reads, gives a single entry per CDR3 protein. In the table there are roughly 480,000 distinct CDR3 sequences, roughly 14% of which are singletons. Material for sequencing was blood. These receptors originate from a woman aged 25 to 39 with Graves' ophthalmopathy.

The chain uses TRBV12-3 or TRBV12-4 and TRBJ1-6; D might be TRBD1 (5 bases). The V gene lost 9 bases and the J gene lost 14 bases, with 11 bases spanning the gap. The CDR3 spans 10 residues. The CDR3 nucleotides read TGTGCCAGTGGTACAGGAGCCCTCCACTTT. It is translated as CASGTGALHF.

In its sample, this clonotype was seen many times. J is TRBJ1-1 and V is TRBV28; D may be TRBD1 (5 bases). V was cut by 6 bases and J by 1 base, with 15 bases left in between. The CDR3 has 15 amino acids. CDR1 and CDR2 from the germline V gene are MDHEN and SYDVKM. CDR3 nucleotides: TGTGCCAGCAGACTCCCCCAGGGTGGGAACACTGAAGCTTTCTTT. It is translated as CASRLPQGGNTEAFF.

This clonotype was observed at least ten times. The V and J genes are TRBV28 and TRBJ2-7; D possibly matches TRBD1 or TRBD2 (5 bases each). The CDR3 loop spans 13 amino acids. Germline V gene data show CDR1 as MDHEN and CDR2 as SYDVKM. Deletions cut 6 bases from V and 1 base from J, with 10 bases between. CDR3 in amino acids: CASSGDRSYEQYF. DNA for the CDR3: TGTGCCAGCAGCGGGGACCGATCCTACGAGCAGTACTTC.

This clonotype was recorded at least ten times. The chain joins TRBV4-1 to TRBJ2-6; D ambiguous. Germline loops: CDR1 MGHRA, CDR2 YSYEKL. V was trimmed by 7 bases and J by 0 bases, leaving 7 bases between them. This CDR3 contains 14 residues. CDR3 DNA sequence: TGCGCCAGCATGGATCACTCTGGGGCCAACGTCCTGACTTTC. It codes for CASMDHSGANVLTF.

This sequence joins TRBV5-1 and TRBJ2-2, with 8 positions matching TRBD1. V shed 0 bases and J 6 bases; nucleotides not matched to a gene: 7. The germline V gene has CDR1 SGHRS and CDR2 YFSETQ. The CDR3 loop spans 16 amino acids. CDR3 sequence: CASSLAGTGLPGELFF. The DNA of the CDR3 is TGCGCCAGCAGCTTGGCCGGGACAGGACTACCCGGGGAGCTGTTTTTT.

In its sample, this clonotype was seen many times. The chain couples TRBV6-1 to TRBJ2-5; TRBD1 aligns across 11 bases. Germline CDR1 MNHNS, CDR2 SASEGT. The CDR3 sequence is 15 residues long. V trimming: 4 bases; J trimming: 4 bases; junction bases outside the gene matches: 5. In DNA form, the CDR3 reads TGTGCCAGCAGTGGGACAGGGGGCGCCGCAGAGACCCAGTACTTC. Protein product: CASSGTGGAAETQYF.

This clonotype was seen many times. The chain carries TRBV9 and TRBJ2-7; TRBD2 matches 11 bases. The CDR3 contains 15 residues. J was trimmed by 7 bases and V by 0 bases; bases with no gene match: 6. Germline-derived CDR1 and CDR2 are SGDLS and YYNGEE. The CDR3 region has the DNA TGTGCCAGCAGCGTAGAACTAGCGGGAGTTAGTGAGCAGTACTTC. This translates into CASSVELAGVSEQYF. Full variable domain (missing parts from reference TRBV9 and TRBJ2-7): DSGVTQTPKHLITATGQRVTLRCSPRSGDLSVYWYQQSLDQGLQFLIQYYNGEERAKGNILERFSAQQFPDLHSELNLSSLELGDSALYFCASSVELAGVSEQYFGPGTRLTVT.

Comment on this clonotype: A read error may produce the germline difference seen at one junction end. V and J are TRBV7-7 and TRBJ2-5, with unresolved D. This CDR3 is built from 15 residues. Germline V gene data show CDR1 as SSHAT and CDR2 as FNYEAQ (reference sequence). CDR3 protein: CASSLTDAFGETQYF. The CDR3 region has the DNA TGTGCTAGCAGCTTAACGGACGCCTTCGGAGAGACCCAGTACTTC.

This clonotype was observed a handful of times. This chain joins TRBV19 and TRBJ2-7; 7 positions agree with TRBD1. The CDR3 is 14 residues long. J gave up 2 bases and V 6 bases, and 7 bases lay outside the gene matches. Germline lookup yields CDR1 LNHDA and CDR2 SQIVND (reference sequence). This CDR3 is CASSRRDSTYEQYF. CDR3 coding DNA: TGTGCCAGTAGCCGCCGGGACAGTACCTACGAGCAGTACTTC.

This clonotype was seen repeatedly, ten times or more. The chain joins TRBV25-1 to TRBJ1-5; a weak D match, TRBD1 (5 bases). The length of the CDR3 is 15 residues. Germline-derived CDR1 and CDR2 are MGHDK and SYGVNS. Trimming stripped 1 base from V and 6 bases from J, with 13 bases between. The CDR3 bases are TGTGCCAGCAGTGAATGGGGCGAAGGTGGTCAGCCCCAGCATTTT. This sequence encodes CASSEWGEGGQPQHF.

This clonotype was recorded many times. This chain connects TRBV27 to TRBJ2-2; a weak D match, TRBD2 (5 bases). The CDR3 extends over 10 amino acids. V lost 10 bases to trimming and J lost 6 bases, with 6 bases between them. The germline CDR1 and CDR2 sequences are MNHEY and SMNVEV (reference sequence). The CDR3 is CATGAGELFF. The CDR3 DNA is TGTGCCACCGGGGCCGGGGAGCTGTTTTTT.

This clonotype was counted many times. This rearrangement joins TRBV13 to TRBJ1-2; TRBD1 is a possible D gene (6 bases). V shed 1 base and J shed 6 bases, with 12 bases lying between them. The V gene's germline CDR1 is PRHDT and CDR2 FYEKMQ (reference sequence). The CDR3 consists of 14 residues. CDR3 in amino acids: CASSLARGVHGYTF. The CDR3 DNA is TGTGCCAGCAGCTTAGCGAGGGGGGTGCATGGCTACACCTTC.

This clonotype was counted at least ten times. CDR3 DNA: TGTGCCATCTGCAGACCTAGGGACATGGACAGGAGGAACGAGCAGTACTTC. Translating gives CAICRPRDMDRRNEQYF. The V gene is TRBV15, the J gene TRBJ2-7, with 7 positions matching TRBD1. This CDR3 spans 17 amino acids. The ends lost 10 bases at V and 5 bases at J; junction bases unmatched: 23. Germline V gene data show CDR1 as LNHNV and CDR2 as YYDKDF (reference sequence).

This clonotype showed up many times. The chain recombines TRBV7-2 with TRBJ1-2; tentative D call: TRBD1 (5 bases). Germline values: CDR1 SGHTA, CDR2 FQGNSA. V was shortened by 5 bases and J by 4 bases, with 17 bases between the two germline ends. This CDR3 has 15 residues. The CDR3 DNA follows: TGTGCCAGCAGCGGAGCTGGGACGGCAGCCTATGGCTACACCTTC. This codes for CASSGAGTAAYGYTF.

This clonotype was observed many times. The chain uses TRBV2 and TRBJ1-3; D is uncertain. This CDR3 is built from 11 residues. CDR1 is SNHLY and CDR2 is FYNNEI in the germline V gene. V dropped 6 bases and J dropped 4 bases, with 4 bases sitting between them. CDR3 loop: CASRKGNTIYF. CDR3 bases: TGTGCCAGCAGGAAGGGAAACACCATATATTTT.

This clonotype was seen at least ten times. This chain uses TRBV28 with TRBJ1-5; TRBD1 matches 7 bases. The CDR3 contains 14 residues. Germline-derived CDR1 and CDR2 are MDHEN and SYDVKM. After removal of 9 bases from V and 3 bases from J, the junction contained 8 bases not matched to a gene. The CDR3 reads CASTSGQNNQPQHF. DNA for the CDR3: TGTGCCAGTACCTCGGGACAGAACAATCAGCCCCAGCATTTT.

The V gene is TRBV11-2, the J gene TRBJ1-5; 9 bases map to TRBD1. The V gene end was trimmed by 4 bases and the J gene end by 6 bases; junction bases not matched to a gene: 10. CDR1 and CDR2 from the germline V gene are SGHAT and FQNNGV. The CDR3 runs to 16 residues. The CDR3 loop reads CASSSLPGQGGQPQHF. The CDR3 coding sequence is TGTGCCAGCAGCTCCCTGCCGGGACAGGGAGGTCAGCCCCAGCATTTT.

This rearrangement joins TRBV4-1 to TRBJ1-1; D gene uncertain. Trimming shortened V by 5 bases and J by 4 bases, and 11 bases separated the two germline ends. This CDR3 comprises 13 residues. In germline, CDR1 is MGHRA, CDR2 YSYEKL. The CDR3 nucleotides read TGCGCCAGCAGCTTTGGGCAGTTCACTGAAGCTTTCTTT. It is translated as CASSFGQFTEAFF.

As concerns this clonotype: This may be a read error, as it is one base from a much larger clone. The rearrangement joins TRBV20-1 to TRBJ2-5; D perhaps matches TRBD2 (5 bases). Per the germline V gene, CDR1 is DFQATT and CDR2 is SNEGSKA (reference sequence). The CDR3 spans 13 residues. Between the trimmed V and J ends, which lost 5 bases and 5 bases, there was a span of 15 bases. CDR3 sequence: CSAQSHGGETQYF. The DNA of the CDR3 is TGCAGTGCTCAATCCCACGGCGGGGAGACCCAGTACTTC.

CDR3 DNA sequence: TGTGCCAGCAGTTCCCATTATGTTGGCGGGAGATACGAGCAGTACTTC. Protein product: CASSSHYVGGRYEQYF. The rearrangement links TRBV6-5 to TRBJ2-7; TRBD2 matches 7 bases. CDR1 is MNHEY and CDR2 is SVGAGI in the germline V gene. J was trimmed by 4 bases and V by 4 bases; bases with no gene match: 13. The CDR3 is 16 residues long.

In its sample, this clonotype was seen many times. This rearrangement joins TRBV7-8 to TRBJ2-5; D may be TRBD2 (5 bases). Deletions cut 1 base from V and 2 bases from J, with 14 bases between. Germline V gene lookup returns CDR1 SGHVS and CDR2 FQNEAQ. This CDR3 comprises 16 residues. The CDR3 region has the DNA TGTGCCAGCAGCTTAGACGAACTAGGCCCTCAAGAGACCCAGTACTTC. Translating gives CASSLDELGPQETQYF.

This clonotype has a count of ten or more. V is TRBV29-1 and J is TRBJ2-7; D is possibly TRBD1 or TRBD2 (5 bases each). The CDR3 spans 11 residues. Germline CDR1 is SQVTM and CDR2 is ANQGSEA. Trimming removed 7 bases at V and 5 bases at J, with 12 bases between. CDR3 protein: CSGSQGDEQYF. The CDR3 DNA reads TGCAGCGGCTCGCAGGGAGACGAGCAGTACTTC.

Many counts were recorded for this clonotype. The chain has TRBV5-1 and TRBJ1-1; 7 nucleotides align to TRBD1. V gave up 6 bases and J gave up 1 base; unmatched junction bases: 3. The CDR3 contains 13 residues. In germline, CDR1 is SGHRS, CDR2 YFSETQ. The CDR3 DNA is TGCGCCAGCAAGGAGGGGGCGAACACTGAAGCTTTCTTT. Encoded protein: CASKEGANTEAFF.

This clonotype was seen a few times. Written as DNA, the CDR3 is TGTGCCATTCAACCAGACTTAGCTAACTATGGCTACACCTTC. Encoded protein: CAIQPDLANYGYTF. The gene calls are TRBV19 and TRBJ1-2, with D uncertain. CDR1 is LNHDA, CDR2 SQIVND, per germline (reference sequence). CDR3 size: 14 residues. Trimming stripped 10 bases from V and 0 bases from J, with 15 bases between.

The chain employs TRBV28 and TRBJ2-7, with D perhaps TRBD1 (6 bases). The CDR3 is 15 residues long. The V and J ends lost 6 bases and 1 base respectively, with 16 bases between them. CDR1 MDHEN and CDR2 SYDVKM come from the germline V gene. The CDR3 DNA follows: TGTGCCAGCAGCATCACCTTGACAGGATCCTACGAGCAGTACTTC. Protein sequence: CASSITLTGSYEQYF.

The chain links TRBV19 to TRBJ1-5, with 7 positions matching TRBD1. After removal of 9 bases from V and 7 bases from J, the junction contained 9 bases not matched to a gene. This CDR3 comprises 13 residues. The germline CDR1 and CDR2 sequences are LNHDA and SQIVND (reference sequence). The CDR3 nucleotides are TGTGCCAGCTCTTCGACAGGGCAGCAGCCCCAGCATTTT. Protein sequence: CASSSTGQQPQHF.

Of note for this clonotype: This may arise from a read error, as a much more abundant clone is one base away. This chain links TRBV2 with TRBJ2-7; 7 bases fit TRBD1. V dropped 11 bases and J dropped 5; count of bases not matched to a gene: 9. Germline V CDR1 and CDR2: SNHLY, FYNNEI. The CDR3 is 12 residues long. CDR3 residues: CACSTGPDEQYF. In DNA, the CDR3 is TGTGCCTGCTCGACAGGGCCGGACGAGCAGTACTTC. The full variable domain, with the rest looked up from reference TRBV2 and TRBJ2-7, is EPEVTQTPSHQVTQMGQEVILRCVPISNHLYFYWYRQILGQKVEFLVSFYNNEISEKSEIFDDQFSVERPDGSNFTLKIRSTKLEDSAMYFCACSTGPDEQYFGPGTRLTVT.

The chain links TRBV12-3 or TRBV12-4 to TRBJ1-2; a weak D match, TRBD1 (6 bases). This CDR3 is built from 13 residues. Trimming pared 6 bases from V and 3 bases from J, leaving 11 bases between. Here the CDR3 DNA reads TGTGCCAGCAGCGAGGGACAACACTATGGCTACACCTTC. This encodes CASSEGQHYGYTF.

This clonotype was counted many times. The chain is built from TRBV28 and TRBJ2-7; D might be TRBD2 (7 bases). Germline V lookup: CDR1 MDHEN, CDR2 SYDVKM. This CDR3 is built from 16 residues. The V and J ends lost 3 bases and 6 bases respectively, with 21 bases between them. In DNA form, the CDR3 reads TGTGCCAGCAGTTTCATGGGAGGGCAGGGGCGAGGCGAGCAGTACTTC. Residues: CASSFMGGQGRGEQYF.